The TCR beta chain described here comes from a study of STAT5B mutations in CD4+ large granular lymphocyte leukemia. Study-wide results and caveats: No patients shared main leukemic clonotypes, though about 26% appeared at low frequency elsewhere. Patient CD4-sorted repertoires looked more clonal than healthy CD4+ repertoires, even without putative leukemic clones.

Profiling relied on immunoSEQ multiplex PCR, and the TCRdb table lists in-frame clones only, not all of them. The sample contains nearly 45,000 clones, 70% to 90% of which appear only once. Buffy coats from healthy blood donors served as controls. Comment on this clone: Its antigen is not known.

The sequenced sample consisted of CD4+ T cells from blood buffy coats. The sequence was obtained from a human donor in good health.

The CDR3 sequence: CASRRLAGLQETQYF. The CDR3 nucleotides read TGTGCCAGCAGACGACTAGCGGGGCTACAAGAGACCCAGTACTTC. V is TRBV2 and J is TRBJ2-5; 11 bases align to TRBD2. This CDR3 has 15 residues. V was pared by 6 bases and J by 2 bases, with 5 bases of the junction left unmatched. CDR1 is SNHLY, CDR2 FYNNEI, per germline.